The rows below give T cell receptor beta chains drawn from one sample of a study of blood T cells in healthy people across ages. TCRdb fed the 5' RACE reads into MiXCR, producing one record per CDR3 protein. The sample lists approximately 1,000,000 distinct CDR3 sequences, 40% to 45% occurring once. Input material: blood. Every receptor here comes from a woman aged 60-70 years in good health. The CDR3 runs from the conserved cysteine through the conserved F or W. The D gene is left open where the match is weak. Where a row states a size, it is once, few, many or the class of an expanded clone; other rows omit it.

j_call	d_call	v_call	clone_size	cdr3_aa	cdr3_nt
TRBJ1-2	.	TRBV7-8	.	CASSLGAGEYGYTF	TGTGCCAGCAGCTTAGGAGCAGGGGAGTATGGCTACACCTTC
TRBJ2-5	TRBD2	TRBV7-9	few	CASSILAGQETQYF	TGTGCCAGCAGTATACTAGCGGGGCAAGAGACCCAGTACTTC
TRBJ2-7	.	TRBV9	.	CASSVVGRGTYNEQYF	TGTGCCAGCAGCGTAGTCGGCAGGGGCACCTACAATGAGCAGTACTTC
TRBJ1-2	.	TRBV27	few	CASSLSRERWGDYGYTF	TGTGCCAGCAGTTTATCCCGGGAGCGATGGGGCGACTATGGCTACACCTTC
TRBJ1-1	.	TRBV7-9	few	CASSFGSSREAFF	TGTGCCAGCAGCTTCGGGTCCAGCCGTGAAGCTTTCTTT
TRBJ1-2	.	TRBV10-3	few	CAISGTEAATSNGYTF	TGTGCCATCAGTGGGACAGAGGCAGCCACCTCTAATGGCTACACCTTC
TRBJ2-5	TRBD2	TRBV9	.	CASSASGSTKETQYF	TGTGCCAGCAGCGCTAGCGGGAGCACGAAAGAGACCCAGTACTTC
TRBJ2-1	.	TRBV12-3/TRBV12-4	.	CASSLNGISYNEQFF	TGTGCCAGCAGTTTAAACGGGATCTCCTACAATGAGCAGTTCTTC
TRBJ1-1	.	TRBV6-1	.	CASSNSLTEAFF	TGTGCCAGCTCAAATAGCCTCACTGAAGCTTTCTTT
TRBJ1-2	TRBD1	TRBV27	.	CASSFFRDRGRDYGYTF	TGTGCCAGCAGTTTCTTCCGGGACAGGGGGCGCGACTATGGCTACACCTTC
TRBJ2-1	TRBD2	TRBV9	.	CASSVGDYGEQFF	TGTGCCAGCAGCGTAGGGGACTACGGTGAGCAGTTCTTC
TRBJ2-3	.	TRBV12-3/TRBV12-4	few	CASSSSRTSTDTQYF	TGTGCCAGCAGCTCGTCCCGGACTAGCACAGATACGCAGTATTTT
TRBJ2-1	.	TRBV10-3	few	CAIRDLQSSYNEQFF	TGTGCCATCAGGGACCTGCAGAGCTCCTACAATGAGCAGTTCTTC
TRBJ2-6	.	TRBV11-2	.	CASSLPQRRGEIKSGANVLTF	TGTGCCAGCAGCTTACCCCAGAGGAGAGGGGAAATTAAATCTGGGGCCAACGTCCTGACTTTC